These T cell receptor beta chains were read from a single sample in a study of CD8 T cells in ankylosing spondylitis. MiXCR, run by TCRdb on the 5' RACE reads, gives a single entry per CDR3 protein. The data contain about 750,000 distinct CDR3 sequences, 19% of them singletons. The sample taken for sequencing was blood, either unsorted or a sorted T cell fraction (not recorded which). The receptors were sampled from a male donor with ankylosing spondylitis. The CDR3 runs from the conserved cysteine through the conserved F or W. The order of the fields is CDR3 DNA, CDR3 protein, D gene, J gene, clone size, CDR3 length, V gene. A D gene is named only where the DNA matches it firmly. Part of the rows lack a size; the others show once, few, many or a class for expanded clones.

CDR3 DNA: TGTGCCAGCAGCAACCTAGGGGGCGCGGGCACTGAAGCTTTCTTT; CDR3 protein: CASSNLGGAGTEAFF; D gene: TRBD1; J gene: TRBJ1-1; clone size: few; CDR3 length: 15; V gene: TRBV5-4
CDR3 DNA: TGCGCCAGCAGCCCAAGACTAGCGGGAGTCTATGAGCAGTTCTTC; CDR3 protein: CASSPRLAGVYEQFF; D gene: TRBD2; J gene: TRBJ2-1; clone size: .; CDR3 length: 15; V gene: TRBV4-3
CDR3 DNA: TGCGCCAGCAGCCAAGGACAGGCAGAAGCTTTCTTT; CDR3 protein: CASSQGQAEAFF; D gene: TRBD1; J gene: TRBJ1-1; clone size: many; CDR3 length: 12; V gene: TRBV5-1
CDR3 DNA: TGTGCCAGTAGCCCAGACAGCTTCTACGAGCAGTACTTC; CDR3 protein: CASSPDSFYEQYF; D gene: .; J gene: TRBJ2-7; clone size: .; CDR3 length: 13; V gene: TRBV19
CDR3 DNA: TGTGCCAGCAGCTTAAGAAGCAGGGACACTGAAGCTTTCTTT; CDR3 protein: CASSLRSRDTEAFF; D gene: .; J gene: TRBJ1-1; clone size: few; CDR3 length: 14; V gene: TRBV7-8
CDR3 DNA: TGTGCCAGCAGCTGGATGGGACAGGGAACCTCTGGGGCCAACGTCCTGACTTTC; CDR3 protein: CASSWMGQGTSGANVLTF; D gene: TRBD1; J gene: TRBJ2-6; clone size: once; CDR3 length: 18; V gene: TRBV7-6
CDR3 DNA: TGCAGCGTCTGGGGGGGGGGTCCTAAATACAATGAGCAGTTCTTC; CDR3 protein: CSVWGGGPKYNEQFF; D gene: TRBD2; J gene: TRBJ2-1; clone size: few; CDR3 length: 15; V gene: TRBV29-1
CDR3 DNA: TGTGCCAGCAGCTTAGGGCTAGCGGGAGGTCCCAATGAGCAGTTCTTC; CDR3 protein: CASSLGLAGGPNEQFF; D gene: TRBD2; J gene: TRBJ2-1; clone size: many; CDR3 length: 16; V gene: TRBV7-8
CDR3 DNA: TGTGCCACCAGCAGGGATTACGGGGAGCTGTTTTTT; CDR3 protein: CATSRDYGELFF; D gene: .; J gene: TRBJ2-2; clone size: few; CDR3 length: 12; V gene: TRBV15
CDR3 DNA: TGTGCCATCAGTGAGGGGGGGGCCTATGGCTACACCTTC; CDR3 protein: CAISEGGAYGYTF; D gene: .; J gene: TRBJ1-2; clone size: .; CDR3 length: 13; V gene: TRBV10-3
CDR3 DNA: TGTGCCAGCAGCTCCCCTATAGCGGGACCCACAGATACGCAGTATTTT; CDR3 protein: CASSSPIAGPTDTQYF; D gene: TRBD2; J gene: TRBJ2-3; clone size: few; CDR3 length: 16; V gene: TRBV7-9
CDR3 DNA: TGCAGTGCCACTACGGGGACAGGGCCCGAGCAGTACTTC; CDR3 protein: CSATTGTGPEQYF; D gene: TRBD1; J gene: TRBJ2-7; clone size: few; CDR3 length: 13; V gene: TRBV20-1
CDR3 DNA: TGTGCCAGCAGTTTCCCCCTCAGCGGGAGGGATAATGAAAAACTGTTTTTT; CDR3 protein: CASSFPLSGRDNEKLFF; D gene: .; J gene: TRBJ1-4; clone size: many; CDR3 length: 17; V gene: TRBV12-3/TRBV12-4
CDR3 DNA: TGCGCCAGCAGCCACGCCCCGGGCGATGAGCAGTTCTTC; CDR3 protein: CASSHAPGDEQFF; D gene: .; J gene: TRBJ2-1; clone size: .; CDR3 length: 13; V gene: TRBV5-1
CDR3 DNA: TGCAGCGTCGCCAACTACGAGCAGTACTTC; CDR3 protein: CSVANYEQYF; D gene: .; J gene: TRBJ2-7; clone size: few; CDR3 length: 10; V gene: TRBV29-1
CDR3 DNA: TGTGCCAGCAGCGCGCCCGACAGGGGGCTGGGCTATGGCTACACCTTC; CDR3 protein: CASSAPDRGLGYGYTF; D gene: TRBD1; J gene: TRBJ1-2; clone size: few; CDR3 length: 16; V gene: TRBV9
CDR3 DNA: TGTGCCAGCAGCCAAGCGCCAGCGGAGCAGTTCTTC; CDR3 protein: CASSQAPAEQFF; D gene: .; J gene: TRBJ2-1; clone size: few; CDR3 length: 12; V gene: TRBV3-1
CDR3 DNA: TGCAGTGCTTATCCTGGACAGGGAGGTCAGCCCCAGCATTTT; CDR3 protein: CSAYPGQGGQPQHF; D gene: TRBD1; J gene: TRBJ1-5; clone size: .; CDR3 length: 14; V gene: TRBV20-1
CDR3 DNA: TGCAGTGCTAGAGATTTCGGGGGGGGAATGTGGGAGACCCAGTACTTC; CDR3 protein: CSARDFGGGMWETQYF; D gene: TRBD2; J gene: TRBJ2-5; clone size: .; CDR3 length: 16; V gene: TRBV20-1
CDR3 DNA: TGCAGTGCTGGGGGGACAGGGAATAATTCACCCCTCCACTTT; CDR3 protein: CSAGGTGNNSPLHF; D gene: TRBD1; J gene: TRBJ1-6; clone size: .; CDR3 length: 14; V gene: TRBV20-1
CDR3 DNA: TGTGCCAGCAGCCAAGAAGTTAGCCAGGCCTACGAGCAGTACTTC; CDR3 protein: CASSQEVSQAYEQYF; D gene: .; J gene: TRBJ2-7; clone size: .; CDR3 length: 15; V gene: TRBV4-2
CDR3 DNA: TGCAGTGCGAGGACAGGCTCGCAGCCCCAGCATTTT; CDR3 protein: CSARTGSQPQHF; D gene: TRBD1; J gene: TRBJ1-5; clone size: .; CDR3 length: 12; V gene: TRBV20-1
CDR3 DNA: TGCAGTGCCAGACAGGGAGGACATGGCTACACCTTC; CDR3 protein: CSARQGGHGYTF; D gene: TRBD1; J gene: TRBJ1-2; clone size: few; CDR3 length: 12; V gene: TRBV20-1
CDR3 DNA: TGTGCCAGCAGTTACTCGAGTGGACAGGGGAGCTCCTACGAGCAGTACTTC; CDR3 protein: CASSYSSGQGSSYEQYF; D gene: TRBD1; J gene: TRBJ2-7; clone size: few; CDR3 length: 17; V gene: TRBV6-5
CDR3 DNA: TGTGCCAGCAGCCCCCCCGGGGTAGAATACGAGCAGTACTTC; CDR3 protein: CASSPPGVEYEQYF; D gene: .; J gene: TRBJ2-7; clone size: few; CDR3 length: 14; V gene: TRBV9
CDR3 DNA: TGTGCCAGCAGCGAGACAGGTAGATCCTACGAGCAGTACTTC; CDR3 protein: CASSETGRSYEQYF; D gene: .; J gene: TRBJ2-7; clone size: few; CDR3 length: 14; V gene: TRBV7-8
CDR3 DNA: TGTGCCACACTAGCGGGGGCTGGCTACGAGCAGTACTTC; CDR3 protein: CATLAGAGYEQYF; D gene: TRBD2; J gene: TRBJ2-7; clone size: .; CDR3 length: 13; V gene: TRBV19
CDR3 DNA: TGCGCCAGCAGCCAAGGGCCGGGCTCCTACGAGCAGTACTTC; CDR3 protein: CASSQGPGSYEQYF; D gene: .; J gene: TRBJ2-7; clone size: .; CDR3 length: 14; V gene: TRBV4-1
CDR3 DNA: TGTGCCAGCAGCCCCTGGGACAGCTATAATTCACCCCTCCACTTT; CDR3 protein: CASSPWDSYNSPLHF; D gene: TRBD1; J gene: TRBJ1-6; clone size: few; CDR3 length: 15; V gene: TRBV11-2
CDR3 DNA: TGTGCCAGCAGCTTAGTTAGAGGGGACAGGGACATCACAGATACGCAGTATTTT; CDR3 protein: CASSLVRGDRDITDTQYF; D gene: TRBD1; J gene: TRBJ2-3; clone size: .; CDR3 length: 18; V gene: TRBV11-2
CDR3 DNA: TGTGCCAGCAGCTTATTCGGGGGCTCGAACACCGGGGAGCTGTTTTTT; CDR3 protein: CASSLFGGSNTGELFF; D gene: .; J gene: TRBJ2-2; clone size: few; CDR3 length: 16; V gene: TRBV7-2
CDR3 DNA: TGTGCCAGCAGCTTACAGAGCTCCTACGAGCAGTACTTC; CDR3 protein: CASSLQSSYEQYF; D gene: .; J gene: TRBJ2-7; clone size: many; CDR3 length: 13; V gene: TRBV7-9
CDR3 DNA: TGTGCCAGCTCACCAGGAGCGGGGCAGCGCACTGAAGCTTTCTTT; CDR3 protein: CASSPGAGQRTEAFF; D gene: .; J gene: TRBJ1-1; clone size: .; CDR3 length: 15; V gene: TRBV18
CDR3 DNA: TGTGCCAGCAGTTTGAGTAGCGGGGGGGGTGAGCAGTTCTTC; CDR3 protein: CASSLSSGGGEQFF; D gene: TRBD2; J gene: TRBJ2-1; clone size: few; CDR3 length: 14; V gene: TRBV12-3/TRBV12-4
CDR3 DNA: TGTGCCAGCAGCGTAGACGGGACAGAGCGATATGGCTACACCTTC; CDR3 protein: CASSVDGTERYGYTF; D gene: TRBD1; J gene: TRBJ1-2; clone size: once; CDR3 length: 15; V gene: TRBV9
CDR3 DNA: TGTGCCTGGAGTGCTTCGATCTTTAGCAATCAGCCCCAGCATTTT; CDR3 protein: CAWSASIFSNQPQHF; D gene: .; J gene: TRBJ1-5; clone size: .; CDR3 length: 15; V gene: TRBV30
CDR3 DNA: TGTGCCAGCAGTCCACAAGTAATTGGCAGGTCCCTCCACTTT; CDR3 protein: CASSPQVIGRSLHF; D gene: .; J gene: TRBJ1-6; clone size: few; CDR3 length: 14; V gene: TRBV27
CDR3 DNA: TGTGCCACCAGCAGAGGGACTAGCGGGAGGGCCTTATCGCCCTACGAGCAGTACTTC; CDR3 protein: CATSRGTSGRALSPYEQYF; D gene: TRBD2; J gene: TRBJ2-7; clone size: .; CDR3 length: 19; V gene: TRBV15
CDR3 DNA: TGTGCCAGCAGCTTGGAAACGTATGGGGAGCAGTACTTC; CDR3 protein: CASSLETYGEQYF; D gene: .; J gene: TRBJ2-7; clone size: .; CDR3 length: 13; V gene: TRBV5-5
CDR3 DNA: TGCGCCAGCAGCCCAGACTTCCCAGCTAACTATGGCTACACCTTC; CDR3 protein: CASSPDFPANYGYTF; D gene: .; J gene: TRBJ1-2; clone size: few; CDR3 length: 15; V gene: TRBV5-1
CDR3 DNA: TGCAGTGCTAGAGATGTGGGGACGAGGTCCTACAATGAGCAGTTCTTC; CDR3 protein: CSARDVGTRSYNEQFF; D gene: .; J gene: TRBJ2-1; clone size: few; CDR3 length: 16; V gene: TRBV20-1
CDR3 DNA: TGTGCCAGCAGTGGGACAGGATATAATTCACCCCTCCACTTT; CDR3 protein: CASSGTGYNSPLHF; D gene: TRBD1; J gene: TRBJ1-6; clone size: few; CDR3 length: 14; V gene: TRBV27